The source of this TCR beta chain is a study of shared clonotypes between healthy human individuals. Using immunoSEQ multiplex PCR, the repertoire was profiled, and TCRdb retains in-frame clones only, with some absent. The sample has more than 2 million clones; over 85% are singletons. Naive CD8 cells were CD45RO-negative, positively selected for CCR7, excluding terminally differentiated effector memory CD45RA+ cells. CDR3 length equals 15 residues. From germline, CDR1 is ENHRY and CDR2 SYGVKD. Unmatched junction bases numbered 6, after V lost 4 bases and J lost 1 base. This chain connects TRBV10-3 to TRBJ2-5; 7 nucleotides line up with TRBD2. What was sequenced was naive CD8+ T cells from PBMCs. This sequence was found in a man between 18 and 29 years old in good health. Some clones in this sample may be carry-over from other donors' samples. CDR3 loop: CAISAAGVVQETQYF. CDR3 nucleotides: TGTGCCATCAGTGCGGCGGGAGTGGTCCAAGAGACCCAGTACTTC.